Given below is one TCR beta chain in context. Its target is not known. The data stem from a study of T cells after yellow fever vaccination. As for the study in general: Libraries from low-cell-number fractions were prepared with the SMART-Seq v4 Ultra Low Input RNA kit.

This CDR3 contains 14 residues. Trimming removed 3 bases from V and 4 bases from J, with 12 bases in between. CDR1 and CDR2 (germline): MDHEN, SYDVKM. The TCR cDNA carried a universal primer site and UMIs from 5'RACE template switching. In TCRdb, the 5' RACE reads were re-called with MiXCR into one record per CDR3 protein. The data show fewer than 500,000 distinct CDR3 sequences, about 17% seen once. Notes on the study in general: Few clonotypes appeared in both CD4 and CD8 compartments.

The chain combines TRBV28 with TRBJ2-5; a possible D gene is TRBD2 (5 bases). This clonotype originated in a man aged 18 to 30 who received the YFV17D yellow fever vaccine. The sample here was PBMCs, taken before the yellow fever booster vaccination. For the CDR3, the DNA is TGTGCCAGCAGTTTGTACGGAGGTGGAGAGACCCAGTACTTC. It translates to CASSLYGGGETQYF.